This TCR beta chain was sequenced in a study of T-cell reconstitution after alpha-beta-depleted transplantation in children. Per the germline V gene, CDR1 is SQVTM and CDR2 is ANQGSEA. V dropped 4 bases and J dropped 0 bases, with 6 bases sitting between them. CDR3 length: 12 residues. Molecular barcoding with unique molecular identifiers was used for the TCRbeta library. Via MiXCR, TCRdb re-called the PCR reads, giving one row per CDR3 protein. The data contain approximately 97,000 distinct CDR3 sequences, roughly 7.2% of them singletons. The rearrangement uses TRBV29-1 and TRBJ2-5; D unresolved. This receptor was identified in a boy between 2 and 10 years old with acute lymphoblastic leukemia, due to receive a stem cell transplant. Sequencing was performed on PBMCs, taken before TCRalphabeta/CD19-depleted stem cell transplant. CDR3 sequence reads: CSVGVYQETQYF. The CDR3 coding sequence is TGCAGCGTTGGGGTCTACCAAGAGACCCAGTACTTC.